Described below is a single T cell receptor beta chain sequence and its context. Sample time point: recipient sample about 28 days before transplant, after cytoreduction. Produced via immunoSEQ multiplex PCR; TCRdb's table is partial and in-frame only. Of 25,000 to 30,000 clones in the sample, roughly 84% were seen once. The junction had 5 bases not matched to a gene; V was cut back by 5 bases and J by 5 bases. This CDR3 spans 14 amino acids. Germline-derived CDR1 and CDR2 are MNHEY and SVGAGI. The sample is drawn from a study of T cell clonotyping in hematopoietic cell transplantation. The TCR was taken from a man aged 35 to 55 with acute myeloid leukemia. Some clones in this sample may be carry-over from other donors' samples. The sample was peripheral blood mononuclear cells, taken before stem cell transplant. The chain has TRBV6-5 and TRBJ1-3, with 8 bases lining up with TRBD1. The CDR3 region is CASSTDRERNTIYF. For the CDR3, the DNA is TGTGCCAGCAGTACGGACAGGGAGCGAAACACCATATATTTT.